A selection of T cell receptor beta chains follows, all from one sample in a study of blood T cells in healthy people across ages. TCRdb passed the 5' RACE reads through MiXCR, listing each CDR3 protein once. The repertoire holds over a million distinct CDR3 sequences, around 55% seen once, with 6.5% to 8.5% in the top ten. Sample: blood. These receptor sequences come from a man between 18 and 35 years old in good health. The CDR3 runs from the conserved cysteine through the conserved F or W. Each record gives: J gene, V gene, clone size, D gene, CDR3 DNA, CDR3 protein. The D gene is left open where the match is weak. Clone sizes are given selectively: once, few, many, or a class where the clone is expanded.

J: TRBJ2-3; V: TRBV7-2; size: .; D: TRBD2; DNA: TGTGCCAGCAGCATAAGCGGGGCTCGGGGAGATATGCAGTATTTT; CDR3: CASSISGARGDMQYF
J: TRBJ2-3; V: TRBV3-1; size: .; D: .; DNA: TGTGCCAGCAGCCAACTGACTAACGGGAACACAGATACGCAGTATTTT; CDR3: CASSQLTNGNTDTQYF
J: TRBJ2-7; V: TRBV29-1; size: .; D: .; DNA: TGCAGCGTTGCCAGTACCACACCGTACGAGCAGTACTTC; CDR3: CSVASTTPYEQYF
J: TRBJ2-1; V: TRBV7-9; size: .; D: .; DNA: TGTGCCAGCAGCGGCGAACTGTTCAGTGAGCAGTTCTTC; CDR3: CASSGELFSEQFF
J: TRBJ1-6; V: TRBV4-1; size: .; D: .; DNA: TGCGCCAGCAGCCAAACAGACGGAGCGTATAATTCACCCCTCCACTTT; CDR3: CASSQTDGAYNSPLHF
J: TRBJ2-3; V: TRBV7-9; size: .; D: .; DNA: TGTGCCAGCAGCTTAGCCTCCTATACAGATACGCAGTATTTT; CDR3: CASSLASYTDTQYF
J: TRBJ2-2; V: TRBV29-1; size: few; D: .; DNA: TGCAGCCTACAATTGGGCACCGGGGAGCTGTTTTTT; CDR3: CSLQLGTGELFF
J: TRBJ1-2; V: TRBV27; size: .; D: TRBD1; DNA: TGTGCCAGCAGTTTACAGACAGGGGGTCACTATGACTACACCTTC; CDR3: CASSLQTGGHYDYTF
J: TRBJ2-3; V: TRBV6-6; size: .; D: TRBD2; DNA: TGTGCCAGCAGTTCAACTAGCGGGAGCGGTACGCAGTATTTT; CDR3: CASSSTSGSGTQYF
J: TRBJ1-5; V: TRBV21-1; size: .; D: .; DNA: TGTGCCAGCACCCAAGGGAACGTTCAGCCCCAGCATTTT; CDR3: CASTQGNVQPQHF
J: TRBJ1-2; V: TRBV7-9; size: .; D: TRBD1; DNA: TGTGCCAGCAGCGCCGGGACAGTCATCTATGGCTACACCTTC; CDR3: CASSAGTVIYGYTF
J: TRBJ2-7; V: TRBV4-3; size: .; D: TRBD2; DNA: TGCGCCAGCAGCCAAGCAGCGGGGGGGCCCTACGAGCAGTACTTC; CDR3: CASSQAAGGPYEQYF
J: TRBJ2-1; V: TRBV6-5; size: .; D: TRBD2; DNA: TGTGCCAGCAGTTACAGCGGGGGGGCCGGCTATGAGCAGTTCTTC; CDR3: CASSYSGGAGYEQFF
J: TRBJ2-7; V: TRBV6-1; size: .; D: .; DNA: TGTGCCAGCAGTGAACCGAGCAGGGTAGGACCCTACGAGCAGTACTTC; CDR3: CASSEPSRVGPYEQYF
J: TRBJ2-7; V: TRBV7-2; size: .; D: .; DNA: TGTGCCAGCAGCTTAGATTTTTTGTCTGCCTACGAGCAGTACTTC; CDR3: CASSLDFLSAYEQYF
J: TRBJ1-1; V: TRBV27; size: .; D: .; DNA: TGTGCCACCGCGGTACACGTCGGGACTGAAGCTTTCTTT; CDR3: CATAVHVGTEAFF
J: TRBJ2-5; V: TRBV7-2; size: few; D: TRBD2; DNA: TGTGCCGACGGACTAGCGGGCGGAGAGACCCAGTACTTC; CDR3: CADGLAGGETQYF
J: TRBJ2-1; V: TRBV7-2; size: few; D: TRBD2; DNA: TGTGCCGCAAGGATTCAGCGGGGCTCTTTGGGGAATGAGCAGTTCTTC; CDR3: CAARIQRGSLGNEQFF
J: TRBJ2-1; V: TRBV3-1; size: .; D: .; DNA: TGTGCCAGCAGCCATCGTTTGGAGGGCTCCTACAATGAGCAGTTCTTC; CDR3: CASSHRLEGSYNEQFF
J: TRBJ2-1; V: TRBV4-1; size: .; D: .; DNA: TGCGCCAGCAGCCCGGAAGCTACAGGGAAGATAGGGAAGAATGAGCAGTTCTTC; CDR3: CASSPEATGKIGKNEQFF
J: TRBJ1-2; V: TRBV6-1; size: .; D: .; DNA: TGTGCCAGCAGTCTGGGAGGACAGTCTTCCTATGGCTACACCTTC; CDR3: CASSLGGQSSYGYTF
J: TRBJ2-5; V: TRBV25-1; size: .; D: .; DNA: TGTGCCAGCAGTGAATGGGACCAAGAGACCCAGTACTTC; CDR3: CASSEWDQETQYF
J: TRBJ2-1; V: TRBV24-1; size: .; D: .; DNA: TGTGCCACCAGCGATCCTGGGGGGTACAATGAGCAGTTCTTC; CDR3: CATSDPGGYNEQFF
J: TRBJ1-2; V: TRBV20-1; size: once; D: .; DNA: TGCAGTGCTAGAATCCGGGGGATCTATGGCTACACCTTC; CDR3: CSARIRGIYGYTF
J: TRBJ1-5; V: TRBV2; size: .; D: .; DNA: TGTGCCAGCAGTGTTGGGGTCAATCAGCCCCAGCATTTT; CDR3: CASSVGVNQPQHF
J: TRBJ2-1; V: TRBV6-2/TRBV6-3; size: .; D: .; DNA: TGTGCCAGCAGTACTCAGGGGAGGAATTCCTACAATGAGCAGTTCTTC; CDR3: CASSTQGRNSYNEQFF
J: TRBJ2-3; V: TRBV4-3; size: .; D: TRBD2; DNA: TGCGCCAGCAGCCAAGAATTAGCGGGGGGGGGCACAGATACGCAGTATTTT; CDR3: CASSQELAGGGTDTQYF
J: TRBJ2-3; V: TRBV4-2; size: few; D: TRBD1; DNA: TGTGCCAGCAGCCAATCTCCGGGACAGCTCACAGATACGCAGTATTTT; CDR3: CASSQSPGQLTDTQYF
J: TRBJ2-1; V: TRBV7-9; size: .; D: TRBD1; DNA: TGTGCCAGCAGCCCGACAGGGGGCGAGTTTAATGAGCAGTTCTTC; CDR3: CASSPTGGEFNEQFF
J: TRBJ2-7; V: TRBV4-1; size: .; D: .; DNA: TGCGCCAGCAGCCAAGTACTATCCCCAGAGCAGTACTTC; CDR3: CASSQVLSPEQYF
J: TRBJ1-1; V: TRBV2; size: .; D: .; DNA: TGTGCCAGCAGTGAAATTCGAACGAACACTGAAGCTTTCTTT; CDR3: CASSEIRTNTEAFF
J: TRBJ2-7; V: TRBV12-3/TRBV12-4; size: .; D: .; DNA: TGTGCCAGCAGAGACCTCTCAGGGGTCGAGCAGTACTTC; CDR3: CASRDLSGVEQYF
J: TRBJ1-2; V: TRBV7-8; size: .; D: .; DNA: TGTGCCAGCAGCTTAGTCTACAGGGTAACCTATGGCTACACCTTC; CDR3: CASSLVYRVTYGYTF
J: TRBJ1-4; V: TRBV20-1; size: few; D: .; DNA: TGCAGTGCAACTCCAGGGTACGCAACTAATGAAAAACTGTTTTTT; CDR3: CSATPGYATNEKLFF
J: TRBJ2-7; V: TRBV9; size: .; D: TRBD2; DNA: TGTGCCAGCAGCGTAGAACTAGCGGGAGTCGAGCAGTACTTC; CDR3: CASSVELAGVEQYF
J: TRBJ2-7; V: TRBV7-2; size: .; D: .; DNA: TGTGCCAGCAGCTTCTTGGGGCAGGACTCCTACGAGCAGTACTTC; CDR3: CASSFLGQDSYEQYF